The clone carrying this T cell receptor (beta chain) was counted between two and nine times. Its antigen is unknown. Lysates of CMV-infected fibroblasts at 10 ug/mL stimulated these cells. Sorting of responding CD4+ T cells relied on upregulated CD40 ligand together with CD69. Before stimulation, PBMCs underwent CD8+ T cell depletion. An approximately 18-hour stimulation of CD8-depleted PBMCs used anti-CD28/CD49d costimulation, CD40-blocking antibody and enfuvirtide. From germline, CDR1 is SGHRS and CDR2 YFSETQ. This CDR3 is 15 amino acids long. With 1 base removed from V and 5 bases from J, the gap between germline ends came to 12 bases. This was the immunoSEQ version 4 assay in survey mode. Using immunoSEQ multiplex PCR, the repertoire was profiled, and TCRdb retains in-frame clones only, with some absent. The repertoire holds 15,000 to 20,000 clones, with about two thirds as singletons. This sample was included in a study of persistence of HIV-infected CD4 T cells. Looking at the study overall: Median time on suppressive ART was more than seven years.

Findings of the study overall: Compared with CD3/CD28-stimulated cells, CMV- and Gag-responding cells showed lower TCRbeta richness.

The chain uses TRBV5-1 and TRBJ2-2, with D tentatively TRBD2 (7 bases). The receptor was isolated from an adult woman with HIV who was CMV-seropositive. Source: CD4+ T cells sorted from PBMCs after approximately 19-hour stimulation, taken from a patient who received antiretroviral therapy. The CDR3 sequence: CASSLISGTTGELFF. The DNA of the CDR3 is TGCGCCAGCAGCTTGATCAGCGGGACAACCGGGGAGCTGTTTTTT.